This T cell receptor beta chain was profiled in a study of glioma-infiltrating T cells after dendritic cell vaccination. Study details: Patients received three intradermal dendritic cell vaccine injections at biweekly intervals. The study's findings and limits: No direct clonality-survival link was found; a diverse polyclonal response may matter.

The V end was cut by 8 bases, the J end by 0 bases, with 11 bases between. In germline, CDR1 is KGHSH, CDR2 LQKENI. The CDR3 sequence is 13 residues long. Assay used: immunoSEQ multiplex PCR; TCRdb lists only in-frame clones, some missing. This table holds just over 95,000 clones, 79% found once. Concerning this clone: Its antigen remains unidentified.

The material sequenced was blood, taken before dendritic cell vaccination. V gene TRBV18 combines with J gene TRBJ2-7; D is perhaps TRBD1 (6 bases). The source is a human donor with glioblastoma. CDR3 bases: TGTGCCAGCCTCAGGGGAACCTCCTACGAGCAGTACTTC. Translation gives CASLRGTSYEQYF.